These 30 T cell receptor beta chains came from one sample sequenced in a study of blood T cell repertoires in COVID-19. TCRdb keeps only in-frame clones here, not all; method: immunoSEQ multiplex PCR. The repertoire holds approximately 260,000 clones, with 86% as singletons. Sequenced: PBMCs or T cells enriched from blood (not recorded which). The receptor set was obtained from a woman aged 40-49 years with acute COVID-19.

The chain couples TRBV11-3 to TRBJ2-2; D is perhaps TRBD2 (6 bases). The CDR3 runs 13 residues. The V end was cut by 1 base, the J end by 7 bases, with 7 bases between. Germline V gene sequence: CDR1 SGHNT, CDR2 YENEEA. CDR3 nucleotide sequence: TGTGCCAGCAGCTTAGCCGGGAGCGGGGAGCTGTTTTTT. Its translation is CASSLAGSGELFF.

The CDR3 loop reads CASSQLAGGATDTQYF. For the CDR3, the DNA is TGTGCCAGCAGCCAACTAGCGGGAGGTGCCACAGATACGCAGTATTTT. V is TRBV3-1 (or the pseudogene TRBV3-2) and J is TRBJ2-3; TRBD2 matches 11 bases. The CDR3 totals 16 residues. V lost 2 bases and J lost 2; bases outside the gene matches: 3. CDR1 is LGHDT, CDR2 YNNKEL, per germline (reference sequence).

The chain combines TRBV5-1 with TRBJ2-1; TRBD2 matches at 7 bases. This CDR3 has 14 amino acids. The V gene's germline CDR1 is SGHRS and CDR2 YFSETQ. The V and J ends lost 4 bases and 4 bases, in that order; junction bases with no gene match: 5. CDR3 in amino acids: CASSRGDHYNEQFF. Written as DNA, the CDR3 is TGCGCCAGCAGCCGGGGGGACCATTACAATGAGCAGTTCTTC. The full variable domain, rest sourced from reference TRBV5-1 and TRBJ2-1, is KAGVTQTPRYLIKTRGQQVTLSCSPISGHRSVSWYQQTPGQGLQFLFEYFSETQRNKGNFPGRFSGRQFSNSRSEMNVSTLELGDSALYLCASSRGDHYNEQFFGPGTRLTVL.

This chain connects TRBV5-5 to TRBJ1-2, with D hard to call. With 0 bases removed from V and 4 bases from J, the gap between germline ends came to 7 bases. CDR1 and CDR2 (germline): SGHKS, YYEKEE (reference sequence). CDR3 length equals 13 residues. The CDR3 DNA sequence: TGTGCCAGCAGCTTGGGACTCCCCTATGGCTACACCTTC. Its protein product is CASSLGLPYGYTF.

This clone appeared a few times. V gene TRBV20-1 combines with J gene TRBJ1-1; TRBD1 matches 8 bases. This CDR3 has 14 residues. With V trimmed by 7 bases and J by 5 bases, 12 bases remained unmatched. The V gene's germline CDR1 is DFQATT and CDR2 SNEGSKA (reference sequence). The CDR3 DNA follows: TGCAGTGGTAGTACCGGGACAGGTCCAACTGAAGCTTTCTTT. It is translated as CSGSTGTGPTEAFF.

The chain uses TRBV12-3 or TRBV12-4 and TRBJ2-4; tentative D call: TRBD1 (5 bases). The CDR3 has 13 amino acids. The ends were cut back, 6 bases at V and 8 bases at J, with 14 bases in the middle. The CDR3 spells CASSQTGLDIQYF. The CDR3 bases are TGTGCCAGCAGCCAAACAGGTCTGGACATTCAGTACTTC.

The chain uses TRBV3-1 (or the pseudogene TRBV3-2) and TRBJ2-1, with 7 bases aligning to TRBD1. The CDR3 has 14 residues. Germline values: CDR1 LGHDT, CDR2 YNNKEL (reference sequence). Unmatched junction bases numbered 6, after V lost 4 bases and J lost 6 bases. CDR3 residues: CASSLARDSNEQFF. DNA for the CDR3: TGTGCCAGCAGCCTTGCGAGGGACAGCAATGAGCAGTTCTTC.

This chain links TRBV19 with TRBJ2-1; 9 positions match TRBD2. This CDR3 is 15 amino acids long. Germline CDR1 reads LNHDA; CDR2 reads SQIVND (reference sequence). The V segment lost 6 bases and the J segment 8 bases; nucleotides outside the gene matches: 11. CDR3 loop: CASSMGSGRKDEQFF. The CDR3 DNA reads as TGTGCCAGTAGCATGGGTAGCGGGAGAAAGGATGAGCAGTTCTTC. Combining the CDR3 with reference TRBV19 and TRBJ2-1 gives the whole variable domain DGGITQSPKYLFRKEGQNVTLSCEQNLNHDAMYWYRQDPGQGLRLIYYSQIVNDFQKGDIAEGYSVSREKKESFPLTVTSAQKNPTAFYLCASSMGSGRKDEQFFGPGTRLTVL.

The chain has TRBV27 and TRBJ2-7; weak D call: TRBD2 (6 bases). CDR1 is MNHEY, CDR2 SMNVEV, per germline (reference sequence). The CDR3 has 15 residues. V was pared by 2 bases and J by 1 base, with 12 bases between. CDR3 bases: TGTGCCAGCAGTTTAAGAGCTGGAGGGTCCTACGAGCAGTACTTC. Protein product: CASSLRAGGSYEQYF.

The chain couples TRBV5-4 to TRBJ1-1; 9 positions match TRBD1. The CDR3 is made up of 16 amino acids. Unmatched junction bases numbered 8, after V lost 5 bases and J lost 0 bases. Germline assignment: CDR1 SGHNT and CDR2 YYREEE (reference sequence). The CDR3 bases are TGTGCCAGCAGGCCTACAGGGGGCGAGATGAACACTGAAGCTTTCTTT. Translated, it gives CASRPTGGEMNTEAFF.

The chain couples TRBV12-3 or TRBV12-4 to TRBJ1-5; TRBD1 is a possible D gene (5 bases). The CDR3 contains 13 residues. V was cut by 0 bases and J by 9 bases, with 9 bases left in between. Here the CDR3 DNA reads TGTGCCAGCAGTTTAGCCAGGGAAGGGCCCCAGCATTTT. Protein: CASSLAREGPQHF.

The CDR3 is CAISEGQGDSNQPQHF. In DNA, the CDR3 is TGTGCCATCAGTGAAGGGCAGGGGGACAGCAATCAGCCCCAGCATTTT. This chain uses TRBV10-3 with TRBJ1-5; 7 bases fit TRBD1. The CDR3 runs to 16 residues. Unmatched junction bases numbered 6, after V lost 3 bases and J lost 1 base. Per the germline V gene, CDR1 is ENHRY and CDR2 is SYGVKD.

This chain links TRBV11-3 with TRBJ2-5; 8 bases align to TRBD1. The CDR3 consists of 15 residues. The germline CDR1 and CDR2 sequences are SGHNT and YENEEA. V trimming: 4 bases; J trimming: 4 bases; junction bases outside the gene matches: 8. The CDR3 region is CASSSTGESGETQYF. In DNA form, the CDR3 reads TGTGCCAGCAGCTCGACAGGGGAAAGCGGAGAGACCCAGTACTTC.

The chain uses TRBV5-8 and TRBJ2-2; D ambiguous. The length of the CDR3 is 16 residues. Germline V gene data show CDR1 as SGHTS and CDR2 as YDEGEE. Trimming took 1 base from V and 2 from J, leaving 12 bases between them. CDR3 bases: TGTGCCAGCAGCTTGTTTGGAGCCGCCAACACCGGGGAGCTGTTTTTT. Residues: CASSLFGAANTGELFF.

This rearrangement joins TRBV7-3 to TRBJ2-1, with TRBD2 as a possible D gene (6 bases). Per the germline V gene, CDR1 is SGHTA and CDR2 is FQGTGA. The CDR3 has 15 amino acids. Trimming shortened V by 2 bases and J by 0 bases, and 8 bases separated the two germline ends. The CDR3 DNA is TGTGCCAGCAGCTTATACGGGAGCTCCTACAATGAGCAGTTCTTC. This sequence encodes CASSLYGSSYNEQFF.

The chain couples TRBV9 to TRBJ2-7; a possible D gene is TRBD1 (6 bases). The length of the CDR3 is 14 residues. With 0 bases removed from V and 6 bases from J, the gap between germline ends came to 13 bases. Germline V gene sequence: CDR1 SGDLS, CDR2 YYNGEE. The CDR3 DNA is TGTGCCAGCAGCGTAGCTCGGCAGGGGAGCGAGCAGTACTTC. Translated, it gives CASSVARQGSEQYF.

The gene calls are TRBV11-2 and TRBJ2-7; 12 nucleotides agree with TRBD2. The CDR3 contains 17 residues. V shed 5 bases, J shed 2 bases, and the junction held 10 bases outside the gene matches. Germline V CDR1 and CDR2: SGHAT, FQNNGV. The CDR3 DNA is TGTGCCAGCAGCAGAGGACTAGCGGGATCACTTACCTACGAGCAGTACTTC. Encoded protein: CASSRGLAGSLTYEQYF.

The J gene is TRBJ2-2, the V gene TRBV5-1; D perhaps matches TRBD1 (5 bases). Germline lookup yields CDR1 SGHRS and CDR2 YFSETQ. The CDR3 sequence is 14 residues long. Trimming left V 5 bases short and J 0 bases short, with 8 bases between. This chain's CDR3 is CASSRQSNTGELFF. CDR3 DNA sequence: TGCGCCAGCAGTCGACAGTCGAACACCGGGGAGCTGTTTTTT.

The V and J genes are TRBV6-5 and TRBJ2-1; maybe TRBD2 (6 bases). CDR3 size: 11 residues. Germline-derived CDR1 and CDR2 are MNHEY and SVGAGI. Trimming removed 6 bases from V and 9 bases from J, with 9 bases in between. The CDR3 region is CASREEGEQFF. CDR3 coding DNA: TGTGCCAGCAGAGAGGAGGGTGAGCAGTTCTTC.

The chain recombines TRBV5-6 with TRBJ1-4, with D uncertain. Per the germline V gene, CDR1 is SGHDT and CDR2 is YYEEEE. The CDR3 is made up of 17 amino acids. V dropped 0 bases and J dropped 3 bases, with 15 bases sitting between them. CDR3 bases: TGTGCCAGCAGCTTGGCGGGAGATTTGGGGTCTAATGAAAAACTGTTTTTT. Protein product: CASSLAGDLGSNEKLFF.

This rearrangement joins TRBV14 to TRBJ1-1, with 7 nucleotides matching TRBD1. The CDR3 runs to 15 residues. J lost 5 bases, V lost 4 bases, and 10 bases had no gene match. Germline V gives CDR1 SGHDN, CDR2 FVKESK. This chain's CDR3 is CASSREQGILTEAFF. The CDR3 DNA reads TGTGCCAGCAGCCGGGAACAGGGGATTTTGACTGAAGCTTTCTTT.

The chain couples TRBV6-5 to TRBJ2-5, with TRBD1 as a possible D gene (6 bases). Germline V lookup: CDR1 MNHEY, CDR2 SVGAGI. The V gene lost 8 bases and the J gene lost 3 bases, with 19 bases spanning the gap. This CDR3 comprises 15 residues. In DNA, the CDR3 is TGTGCCAGCCAAGACGAGACAGGAGGCGAAGAGACCCAGTACTTC. It encodes CASQDETGGEETQYF.

The chain combines TRBV19 with TRBJ1-5; D not certain. The germline V gene has CDR1 LNHDA and CDR2 SQIVND (reference sequence). The CDR3 loop spans 15 amino acids. V lost 5 bases, J lost 2 bases, and 13 bases lay in between. The CDR3, as DNA: TGTGCCAGTAGTGACGAGGGCCGGCGCAATCAGCCCCAGCATTTT. Translated, it gives CASSDEGRRNQPQHF.

The chain couples TRBV7-8 to TRBJ2-1; 14 bases map to TRBD2. The germline V gene has CDR1 SGHVS and CDR2 FQNEAQ. The CDR3 covers 16 residues. The ends lost 6 bases at V and 6 bases at J; junction bases unmatched: 7. This CDR3 is CASSRVGLAGANEQFF. The CDR3 coding sequence is TGTGCCAGCAGTCGCGTGGGACTAGCGGGAGCCAATGAGCAGTTCTTC.

The DNA of the CDR3 is TGTGCCAGCAGCGTTAGACTAGCGGGAGTAGGTGAGCAGTTCTTC. This encodes CASSVRLAGVGEQFF. This chain connects TRBV9 to TRBJ2-1, with TRBD2 matching over 12 bases. V shed 2 bases and J 9 bases; nucleotides not matched to a gene: 6. The CDR3 has 15 residues. Germline V gives CDR1 SGDLS, CDR2 YYNGEE.

This chain uses TRBV7-9 with TRBJ1-1; 7 positions agree with TRBD1. CDR3 length: 13 residues. Losses at the gene ends were 2 bases for V and 5 bases for J; bases not matched to a gene: 2. Germline lookup yields CDR1 SEHNR and CDR2 FQNEAQ (reference sequence). In DNA form, the CDR3 reads TGTGCCAGCAGCTTATCGACAGGGACTGAAGCTTTCTTT. As protein: CASSLSTGTEAFF.

V is TRBV5-4 and J is TRBJ1-3, with 8 bases that match TRBD1. The CDR3 totals 15 residues. Germline assignment: CDR1 SGHNT and CDR2 YYREEE (reference sequence). J lost 4 bases, V lost 4 bases, and 7 bases had no gene match. CDR3 DNA: TGTGCCAGCAGCCTGCAGGGGGCGGAAGGAAACACCATATATTTT. Translation gives CASSLQGAEGNTIYF. Looking up the rest from reference TRBV5-4 and TRBJ1-3 gives the full variable domain: ETGVTQSPTHLIKTRGQQVTLRCSSQSGHNTVSWYQQALGQGPQFIFQYYREEENGRGNFPPRFSGLQFPNYSSELNVNALELDDSALYLCASSLQGAEGNTIYFGEGSWLTVV.

This clone appeared once. The rearrangement uses TRBV7-2 and TRBJ1-6; no reliable D call. Trimming stripped 5 bases from V and 7 bases from J, with 15 bases between. The CDR3 runs 15 residues. Looked up from germline, CDR1 is SGHTA and CDR2 is FQGNSA. For the CDR3, the DNA is TGTGCCAGCAGCACTTCCCCGGGAATCAATTCACCCCTCCACTTT. Translated, it gives CASSTSPGINSPLHF.

The chain joins TRBV11-2 to TRBJ1-6; 10 positions agree with TRBD1. The CDR3 has 15 amino acids. V dropped 2 bases and J dropped 8; count of bases not matched to a gene: 3. Germline V gene sequence: CDR1 SGHAT, CDR2 FQNNGV. CDR3 in amino acids: CASSLRDRGDSPLHF. The CDR3 DNA reads TGTGCCAGCAGCTTAAGGGACAGGGGTGATTCACCCCTCCACTTT.

The chain links TRBV28 to TRBJ2-1, with a tentative D call TRBD2 (6 bases). The germline V gene has CDR1 MDHEN and CDR2 SYDVKM. Trimming removed 5 bases at V and 9 bases at J, with 20 bases between. The CDR3 runs 15 residues. The CDR3 DNA reads TGTGCCAGCAGTAAAGCGGGTAGTCGGGTTGGTGAGCAGTTCTTC. Its translation is CASSKAGSRVGEQFF.